A selection of T cell receptor beta chains follows, all from one sample in a study of blood T cell repertoires in COVID-19. Clones were sequenced by immunoSEQ multiplex PCR, and TCRdb holds only the in-frame ones, with some missing. The table has 410,000 or so clones, around 89% seen once; the top ten hold 1.5% to 1.8%. The sample was peripheral blood. These receptors came from a woman aged 35 to 49 with COVID-19, enrolled during active disease. The CDR3 runs from the conserved cysteine through the conserved F or W. The order of the fields is D gene, J gene, clone size, V gene, CDR3 protein, CDR3 DNA. D genes are given only for firm matches. Clone size is stated in some rows and not others, as once, few, many or a class when expanded.

D: -; J: TRBJ1-1; size: many; V: TRBV4-1; CDR3: CASRPTPGFGNTEAFF; DNA: TGCGCCAGCAGACCGACACCAGGGTTTGGGAACACTGAAGCTTTCTTT
D: -; J: TRBJ2-1; size: -; V: TRBV7-9; CDR3: CASSSSRGVSYNEQFF; DNA: TGTGCCAGCAGCTCGTCCAGGGGAGTCTCCTACAATGAGCAGTTCTTC
D: TRBD1; J: TRBJ2-7; size: -; V: TRBV5-1; CDR3: CASSLQGDSYEQYF; DNA: TGCGCCAGCAGCTTGCAGGGGGACTCCTACGAGCAGTACTTC
D: -; J: TRBJ1-1; size: -; V: TRBV2; CDR3: CAILEEGKNTEAFF; DNA: TGTGCCATCCTGGAGGAGGGTAAGAACACTGAAGCTTTCTTT
D: -; J: TRBJ2-7; size: -; V: TRBV28; CDR3: CASTVAGTHEQYF; DNA: TGTGCCAGCACAGTGGCGGGGACCCACGAGCAGTACTTC
D: -; J: TRBJ2-2; size: -; V: TRBV5-4; CDR3: CASSLWGAGSANTGELFF; DNA: TGTGCCAGCAGCTTGTGGGGAGCCGGGAGTGCGAACACCGGGGAGCTGTTTTTT
D: -; J: TRBJ1-1; size: -; V: TRBV28; CDR3: CASSFLSQNTEAFF; DNA: TGTGCCAGCAGCTTTCTTAGCCAGAACACTGAAGCTTTCTTT
D: -; J: TRBJ1-2; size: -; V: TRBV6-2/TRBV6-3; CDR3: CASSYDKRRHGYTF; DNA: TGTGCCAGCAGTTACGACAAAAGGAGGCATGGCTACACCTTC
D: TRBD1; J: TRBJ1-4; size: once; V: TRBV18; CDR3: CASSSLQGADEKLFF; DNA: TGTGCCAGCTCATCCCTACAGGGGGCAGATGAAAAACTGTTTTTT
D: -; J: TRBJ1-6; size: -; V: TRBV5-1; CDR3: CASSLGQNSPLHF; DNA: TGCGCCAGCAGCTTGGGACAGAATTCACCCCTCCACTTT
D: TRBD1; J: TRBJ1-5; size: -; V: TRBV19; CDR3: CASSIDRGFWGQTRNQPQHF; DNA: TGTGCCAGTAGTATAGATCGGGGTTTCTGGGGACAGACCCGCAATCAGCCCCAGCATTTT
D: -; J: TRBJ1-2; size: -; V: TRBV30; CDR3: CAWSRDKRYTF; DNA: TGTGCCTGGAGCCGCGACAAGCGCTACACCTTC
D: TRBD1; J: TRBJ1-2; size: -; V: TRBV7-3; CDR3: CASSLGSGQGAYGYTF; DNA: TGTGCCAGCAGCTTGGGTTCGGGACAGGGGGCCTATGGCTACACCTTC
D: TRBD1; J: TRBJ1-2; size: -; V: TRBV6-5; CDR3: CASSYFGQVSMGYTF; DNA: TGTGCCAGCAGTTACTTTGGACAGGTCTCTATGGGCTACACCTTC
D: TRBD1; J: TRBJ2-7; size: -; V: TRBV18; CDR3: CASSLERGQGPVLYEQYF; DNA: TGTGCCAGCTCACTGGAGAGGGGACAGGGACCAGTACTTTACGAGCAGTACTTC
D: -; J: TRBJ2-1; size: -; V: TRBV2; CDR3: CASSEWGGAVDEQFF; DNA: TGTGCCAGCAGTGAATGGGGGGGGGCTGTCGATGAGCAGTTCTTC
D: TRBD2; J: TRBJ2-1; size: once; V: TRBV29-1; CDR3: CSVEVSGNPEQFF; DNA: TGCAGCGTTGAGGTTAGCGGGAACCCTGAGCAGTTCTTC
D: -; J: TRBJ2-1; size: -; V: TRBV5-8; CDR3: CASSLGYGRDNEQFF; DNA: TGTGCCAGCAGCTTAGGGTACGGGCGGGACAATGAGCAGTTCTTC
D: -; J: TRBJ2-7; size: -; V: TRBV12-3/TRBV12-4; CDR3: CASSFTAYEQYF; DNA: TGTGCCAGCAGTTTCACGGCCTACGAGCAGTACTTC
D: -; J: TRBJ2-1; size: -; V: TRBV24-1; CDR3: CATSDRGWGNEQFF; DNA: TGTGCCACCAGTGACAGGGGTTGGGGCAATGAGCAGTTCTTC
D: TRBD2; J: TRBJ2-2; size: -; V: TRBV2; CDR3: CASSELAGVTGELFF; DNA: TGTGCCAGCAGTGAACTAGCGGGGGTAACCGGGGAGCTGTTTTTT
D: TRBD1; J: TRBJ2-3; size: -; V: TRBV7-2; CDR3: CASSLGTGYSTDTQYF; DNA: TGTGCCAGCAGCTTAGGGACAGGGTATTCCACAGATACGCAGTATTTT
D: -; J: TRBJ1-2; size: -; V: TRBV2; CDR3: CASTGGGYGYTF; DNA: TGTGCCAGCACCGGTGGCGGGTATGGCTACACCTTC
D: TRBD1; J: TRBJ1-3; size: -; V: TRBV6-5; CDR3: CASRHGQGGNTIYF; DNA: TGTGCCAGCAGACATGGACAGGGTGGGAACACCATATATTTT
D: -; J: TRBJ2-7; size: -; V: TRBV30; CDR3: CAWSVSASGYEQYF; DNA: TGTGCCTGGAGTGTATCAGCGTCTGGCTACGAGCAGTACTTC
D: TRBD2; J: TRBJ2-3; size: -; V: TRBV20-1; CDR3: CSASILAGGNTDTQYF; DNA: TGCAGTGCTAGTATACTAGCGGGAGGGAATACAGATACGCAGTATTTT
D: TRBD2; J: TRBJ2-5; size: -; V: TRBV9; CDR3: CASSGLSGRVGETQYF; DNA: TGTGCCAGCAGCGGCCTTAGCGGGAGAGTCGGGGAGACCCAGTACTTC
D: TRBD1; J: TRBJ1-5; size: few; V: TRBV3-1/TRBV3-2; CDR3: CASSPQGGQPQHF; DNA: TGTGCCAGCAGCCCCCAGGGGGGTCAGCCCCAGCATTTT
D: -; J: TRBJ2-3; size: -; V: TRBV5-4; CDR3: CASSISNTDTQYF; DNA: TGTGCCAGCAGCATTTCCAACACAGATACGCAGTATTTT
D: -; J: TRBJ2-7; size: -; V: TRBV6-5; CDR3: CASSYSAGHMDEQYF; DNA: TGTGCCAGCAGTTATTCAGCGGGACATATGGACGAGCAGTACTTC
D: TRBD1; J: TRBJ2-7; size: -; V: TRBV29-1; CDR3: CSVRQGSHEQYF; DNA: TGCAGCGTCCGACAGGGGTCCCACGAGCAGTACTTC
D: -; J: TRBJ1-1; size: -; V: TRBV4-1; CDR3: CASSQGRSYRNTEAFF; DNA: TGCGCCAGCAGCCAAGGTAGGTCTTACAGGAACACTGAAGCTTTCTTT
D: -; J: TRBJ1-4; size: -; V: TRBV28; CDR3: CASSLGGTNEKLFF; DNA: TGTGCCAGCAGTTTAGGAGGGACTAATGAAAAACTGTTTTTT
D: TRBD1; J: TRBJ2-7; size: -; V: TRBV18; CDR3: CASSPDRAEQYF; DNA: TGTGCCAGCTCACCGGACAGGGCCGAGCAGTACTTC
D: -; J: TRBJ1-1; size: -; V: TRBV4-3; CDR3: CASSQVGVWTEAFF; DNA: TGCGCCAGCAGCCAAGTCGGGGTATGGACTGAAGCTTTCTTT
D: TRBD1; J: TRBJ1-1; size: -; V: TRBV29-1; CDR3: CSVTNRGHWDTEAFF; DNA: TGCAGCGTGACAAACAGGGGGCATTGGGACACTGAAGCTTTCTTT
D: TRBD1; J: TRBJ1-6; size: -; V: TRBV18; CDR3: CASSQTGALSYNSPLHF; DNA: TGTGCCAGCTCACAGACAGGGGCCCTCTCCTATAATTCACCCCTCCACTTT
D: -; J: TRBJ1-3; size: -; V: TRBV5-4; CDR3: CASSPTSGATGNTIYF; DNA: TGTGCCAGCAGCCCTACCTCAGGGGCCACTGGAAACACCATATATTTT
D: TRBD2; J: TRBJ2-3; size: few; V: TRBV29-1; CDR3: CSVESGGDTQYF; DNA: TGCAGCGTCGAGAGCGGGGGGGATACGCAGTATTTT
D: -; J: TRBJ2-6; size: -; V: TRBV7-2; CDR3: CASSLPVGLGANVLTF; DNA: TGTGCCAGCAGCCTACCGGTGGGACTCGGGGCCAACGTCCTGACTTTC
D: TRBD1; J: TRBJ1-6; size: -; V: TRBV12-3/TRBV12-4; CDR3: CASSLGQNSPLHF; DNA: TGTGCCAGCAGTTTGGGACAGAATTCACCCCTCCACTTT
D: TRBD1; J: TRBJ1-2; size: -; V: TRBV23-1; CDR3: CASSQSGTVNYGYTF; DNA: TGCGCCAGCAGTCAATCGGGGACAGTCAACTATGGCTACACCTTC
D: -; J: TRBJ1-5; size: -; V: TRBV5-8; CDR3: CASSQIQGNKPQHF; DNA: TGTGCCAGCAGCCAAATCCAGGGAAATAAGCCCCAGCATTTT
D: TRBD1; J: TRBJ2-7; size: once; V: TRBV28; CDR3: CASTSMGQEYEQYF; DNA: TGTGCCAGCACCTCTATGGGACAGGAGTACGAGCAGTACTTC
D: TRBD1; J: TRBJ1-4; size: -; V: TRBV27; CDR3: CASSIRTGATNEKLFF; DNA: TGTGCCAGCAGTATTAGGACAGGGGCAACTAATGAAAAACTGTTTTTT
D: -; J: TRBJ2-3; size: -; V: TRBV9; CDR3: CASSARWEWGDTQYF; DNA: TGTGCCAGCAGCGCCCGTTGGGAATGGGGCGATACGCAGTATTTT
D: -; J: TRBJ1-5; size: -; V: TRBV5-6; CDR3: CASSLGAHSNQPQHF; DNA: TGTGCCAGCAGCTTGGGGGCCCATAGCAATCAGCCCCAGCATTTT
D: -; J: TRBJ1-5; size: -; V: TRBV28; CDR3: CASRTGQTRLYSNQPQHF; DNA: TGTGCCAGCAGGACCGGACAGACCCGGCTTTATAGCAATCAGCCCCAGCATTTT
D: -; J: TRBJ2-7; size: -; V: TRBV10-3; CDR3: CAISDPAGEQYF; DNA: TGTGCCATCAGTGACCCCGCCGGTGAGCAGTACTTC
D: -; J: TRBJ2-7; size: -; V: TRBV4-3; CDR3: CASSQVSSGGSTYEQYF; DNA: TGCGCCAGCAGCCAAGTAAGCTCAGGGGGGTCCACCTACGAGCAGTACTTC
D: -; J: TRBJ1-1; size: few; V: TRBV7-2; CDR3: CASSLSPTEAFF; DNA: TGTGCCAGCAGCTTATCTCCCACTGAAGCTTTCTTT
D: TRBD1; J: TRBJ2-7; size: -; V: TRBV7-3; CDR3: CASSPTGTGPYEQYF; DNA: TGTGCCAGCAGCCCTACCGGGACAGGGCCCTACGAGCAGTACTTC